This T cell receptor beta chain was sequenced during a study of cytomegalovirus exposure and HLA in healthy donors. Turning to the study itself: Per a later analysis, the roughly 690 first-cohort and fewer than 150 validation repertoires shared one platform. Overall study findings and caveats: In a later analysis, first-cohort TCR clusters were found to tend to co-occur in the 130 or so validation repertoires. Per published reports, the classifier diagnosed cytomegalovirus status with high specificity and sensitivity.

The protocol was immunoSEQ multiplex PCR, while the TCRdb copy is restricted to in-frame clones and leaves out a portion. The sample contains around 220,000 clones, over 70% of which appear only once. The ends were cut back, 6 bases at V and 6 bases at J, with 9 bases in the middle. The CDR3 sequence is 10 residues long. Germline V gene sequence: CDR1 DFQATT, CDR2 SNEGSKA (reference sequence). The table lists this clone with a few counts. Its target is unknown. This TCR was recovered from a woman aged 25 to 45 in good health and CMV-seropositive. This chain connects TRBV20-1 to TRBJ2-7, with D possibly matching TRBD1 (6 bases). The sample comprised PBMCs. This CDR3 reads CSALRGEQYF. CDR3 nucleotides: TGCAGTGCACTCAGGGGCGAGCAGTACTTC.